The sequence of this TCR beta chain was determined in a study of blood T cell repertoires in COVID-19. Across the whole study: Both acute and convalescent COVID-19 samples were obtained from the United States, Italy and Spain. Sources were T cells, B-cell-depleted T cells, or PBMCs; the material itself was cDNA or gDNA.

This clone was recorded a few times. Methods used by the authors: For nucleated cells, counts were estimated from reference gene primer amplification. The repertoire was sequenced with immunoSEQ multiplex PCR; TCRdb's copy has only in-frame clones and lacks some. That table gives V, J and clone size, and the DNA gave D and trimming. The data show roughly 97,000 clones, over 60% seen once. The ends were cut back, 3 bases at V and 1 base at J, with 7 bases in the middle. Germline lookup yields CDR1 MNHEY and CDR2 SMNVEV (reference sequence). This CDR3 region has 14 residues. The specimen sequenced was peripheral blood. The chain employs TRBV27 and TRBJ1-5, with D hard to call. This clonotype was sampled from a man between 65 and 85 years old with acute or convalescent COVID-19. In nucleotides, the CDR3 is TGTGCCAGCAGTTTGAAACAGAGCAATCAGCCCCAGCATTTT. Translation gives CASSLKQSNQPQHF.